This TCR beta chain was found in a study of cytomegalovirus exposure and HLA in healthy donors (dated by TCRdb to about 2017). General notes on the study: The 650 to 750 repertoires of the first cohort and the 110 or so validation repertoires were produced on the same platform, according to a later analysis. High-throughput TCR immunosequencing, statistical association of individual TCRs with disease status, and machine learning were combined to predict cytomegalovirus infection status. Besides the first cohort of roughly 700 subjects, a separate validation cohort made up of over 95 different subjects was used. The study aimed to test whether cataloging public T cell receptors could reveal signatures of past pathogen exposure.

The donors belonged to the validation cohort of 90 to 150 subjects, which was separate from the roughly 670-subject first cohort. In regard to this clone: The antigen it recognizes is unknown. No qualities accompany the bases; no much larger clone lies one base away.

V and J lose 1 base and 3 bases, and a span of 5 bases separates them. The CDR3 goes from the cysteine to the phenylalanine over 13 residues. Just the 39-base CDR3 DNA is kept, in frame starting at base 1. CDR1 MNHNS and CDR2 SASEGT were looked up in the germline V gene. The library was prepared using the immunoSEQ multiplex PCR assay. As for how the authors treated the data: A statistical classification framework was built to diagnose cytomegalovirus status from the catalog of TCR beta chain sequences. TCRdb limited this immuneACCESS table to in-frame rearrangements with V and J called. A share of clones is missing; checked studies link under half to unresolved V genes, and the rest is unexplained. V and J calls and clone size are those listed in that table; D and trimming were worked out from the DNA. Present in this sample are some 150,000 clones, around 89% of which were seen just once. Under 8% of the sample belongs to the ten largest clones.

Points the paper makes about the study in general: Cytomegalovirus status was reported to be diagnosed by the classifier with high specificity and sensitivity in both the original and validation cohorts. The study listed 164 TCR beta chains as associated with cytomegalovirus. A few of the identified cytomegalovirus-associated TCR beta chains were confirmed in vitro to be specific for cytomegalovirus antigens. The validation cohort had no HLA typing available for a later analysis, so co-occurrence within that cohort was assessed over all 130 or so repertoires. According to the authors, the approach could potentially be generalized to other disease states and immunological phenotypes. Most TCR sequences were observed very rarely across donors, whereas some public TCRs were present in many individuals. Of the cluster scores, 94% were above 0 in a later analysis, which found that TCRs clustered in the first cohort also tended to co-occur in the 120 or so validation repertoires.

The chain joins TRBV6-1 to TRBJ2-3, with the D segment identity uncertain. Input material: PBMCs. The clonotype comes from a woman aged 25 to 39 in good health and CMV-seropositive. The nucleotide sequence reads TGTGCCAGCAGTGAAGGTCATACAGATACGCAGTATTTT. The resulting protein is CASSEGHTDTQYF.